This entry lists 13 T cell receptor beta chains sequenced from one sample in a study of PD-L1 blockade in urothelial cancer. Libraries were prepared by immunoSEQ multiplex PCR; TCRdb keeps only in-frame clonotypes and omits some of them. The sample includes tens of thousands of clones, about 86% of them seen just once. This specimen was PBMCs, taken around atezolizumab (anti-PD-L1) treatment. The receptor set was obtained from a man in his fifties with urothelial cancer.

The chain has TRBV5-1 and TRBJ2-1, with TRBD2 identical over 14 bases. CDR1 and CDR2 (germline): SGHRS, YFSETQ. After removal of 3 bases from V and 9 bases from J, the junction contained 5 bases not matched to a gene. The CDR3 loop spans 15 amino acids. In nucleotides, the CDR3 is TGCGCCAGCAGCTCCGGACTAGCGGGAGGTAGTGAGCAGTTCTTC. It encodes CASSSGLAGGSEQFF.

This clone was seen more than once but under ten times. This chain uses TRBV7-9 with TRBJ1-3, with 9 bases that match TRBD1. The V and J ends lost 3 bases and 3 bases, in that order; junction bases with no gene match: 3. Germline loops: CDR1 SEHNR, CDR2 FQNEAQ (reference sequence). The CDR3 is made up of 15 amino acids. DNA of the CDR3: TGTGCCAGCAGCTTCATGGGACAGGGTGGAAACACCATATATTTT. Its protein product is CASSFMGQGGNTIYF.

The chain is built from TRBV6-1 and TRBJ2-3; 9 bases are shared with TRBD2. V gave up 8 bases and J gave up 4 bases; unmatched junction bases: 10. This CDR3 has 15 amino acids. From germline, CDR1 is MNHNS and CDR2 SASEGT. The chain's CDR3 is CASGVAGVMADTQYF. The CDR3 nucleotides read TGTGCCAGCGGAGTAGCGGGAGTGATGGCAGATACGCAGTATTTT.

The rearrangement joins TRBV4-2 to TRBJ2-1; TRBD2 agrees at 9 bases. V was clipped by 4 bases and J by 4 bases; unmatched bases: 8. The CDR3 length is 16 residues. The germline V gene has CDR1 LGHNA and CDR2 YNFKEQ. The CDR3 region has the DNA TGTGCCAGCAGCCCAACTACTAGCGGGTCTTACAATGAGCAGTTCTTC. This gives the protein CASSPTTSGSYNEQFF.

The gene calls are TRBV5-1 and TRBJ2-1, with 7 bases matching TRBD2. This CDR3 spans 17 amino acids. Losses at the gene ends were 4 bases for V and 3 bases for J; bases not matched to a gene: 13. Germline CDR1 SGHRS, CDR2 YFSETQ. CDR3 in amino acids: CASSPLPWTSGYNEQFF. The CDR3 DNA reads as TGCGCCAGCAGCCCCCTCCCCTGGACTAGTGGCTACAATGAGCAGTTCTTC.

This clone was counted between two and nine times. This chain links TRBV19 with TRBJ1-2; 7 nucleotides line up with TRBD1. The CDR3 consists of 13 residues. Trimming at V came to 5 bases and at J to 6 bases, leaving 6 bases not matched to a gene. Per germline, CDR1 LNHDA and CDR2 SQIVND (reference sequence). The CDR3 nucleotides read TGTGCCAGTAGTCCTAGACAGGGTAATGGCTACACCTTC. Protein sequence: CASSPRQGNGYTF.

The J gene is TRBJ2-2, the V gene TRBV5-1; D gene uncertain. The CDR3 has 13 amino acids. In germline, CDR1 is SGHRS, CDR2 YFSETQ. The V and J ends lost 4 bases and 6 bases respectively, with 10 bases between them. CDR3 DNA sequence: TGCGCCAGCAGCCCCCTAAAACCCGGGGAGCTGTTTTTT. Translating gives CASSPLKPGELFF.

This clone was observed once. The chain carries TRBV19 and TRBJ2-1, with 10 bases aligning to TRBD2. The CDR3 sequence is 17 residues long. CDR1 is LNHDA and CDR2 is SQIVND in the germline V gene (reference sequence). V gave up 5 bases and J gave up 4 bases; unmatched junction bases: 11. CDR3 in amino acids: CASSLSRTSGGYNEQFF. The DNA for the CDR3 is TGTGCCAGTAGTCTAAGCCGGACTAGCGGAGGTTACAATGAGCAGTTCTTC.

The chain employs TRBV2 and TRBJ2-7; TRBD2 aligns across 8 bases. Germline V CDR1 and CDR2: SNHLY, FYNNEI. This CDR3 has 14 amino acids. Trimming took 5 bases from V and 2 from J; bases not matched to a gene: 5. The CDR3 nucleotides read TGTGCCAGCAGTAGGACGGGAGGGGCCTACGAGCAGTACTTC. Protein sequence: CASSRTGGAYEQYF.

The chain employs TRBV9 and TRBJ1-4; TRBD1 matches at 8 bases. This CDR3 is built from 15 residues. CDR1 and CDR2 from the germline V gene are SGDLS and YYNGEE. J gave up 7 bases and V 0 bases, and 5 bases lay outside the gene matches. As DNA, the CDR3 is TGTGCCAGCAGCGTAGTGGACAGGGCGGGTGAAAAACTGTTTTTT. Translated: CASSVVDRAGEKLFF.

The V gene is TRBV5-1, the J gene TRBJ2-7; D not certain. The CDR3 contains 14 residues. Germline V gives CDR1 SGHRS, CDR2 YFSETQ. V lost 0 bases, J lost 1 base, and 8 bases lay in between. CDR3 loop: CASSLARASYEQYF. The DNA for the CDR3 is TGCGCCAGCAGCTTGGCCCGAGCGTCCTACGAGCAGTACTTC.

The J gene is TRBJ1-2, the V gene TRBV6-5, with 7 positions matching TRBD1. Germline-derived CDR1 and CDR2 are MNHEY and SVGAGI. Germline trimming cut 5 bases from V and 3 bases from J; bases unmatched to any gene: 9. This CDR3 region has 15 residues. The CDR3 DNA reads TGTGCCAGCAGTCGCGGACAGGCCTTCTACTATGGCTACACCTTC. Its translation is CASSRGQAFYYGYTF.

Written as DNA, the CDR3 is TGTGCCACCCGGGGAACTGGGGCCAACGTCCTGACTTTC. Its protein is CATRGTGANVLTF. The chain links TRBV28 to TRBJ2-6, with D possibly being TRBD2 (5 bases). The CDR3 length is 13 residues. V was trimmed by 10 bases and J by 2 bases, leaving 9 bases between them. Germline CDR1 MDHEN, CDR2 SYDVKM.